This TCR beta chain appears in the sequencing data of a study of T-cell reconstitution after alpha-beta-depleted transplantation in children. Study-level findings and limits: Several patients had high TCRbeta diversity at day 60; it came from surviving recipient T cells and thymic progenitors. Expanded graft clones, several hundred of them, were reportedly the source of alpha-beta T cells about two months after transplant. Once a year had passed after transplant, T-cell counts and diversity came mostly from newly produced T cells.

Unique molecular identifiers tagged the TCRbeta library. TCRdb re-analysed the PCR reads in MiXCR, keeping a single row per CDR3 protein. The table includes around 450,000 distinct CDR3 sequences, over 40% detected once. Germline loops: CDR1 SGHAT, CDR2 FQNNGV. The CDR3 has 16 amino acids. Comments on this clonotype: Its antigen is as yet unknown. Sequence at one end of the junction differs from germline and may be a read error.

Sample: PBMCs, taken before TCRalphabeta/CD19-depleted stem cell transplant. The receptor's source is a girl aged 2 to 9 with aplastic anemia, due to receive a stem cell transplant. The chain links TRBV11-2 to TRBJ2-2, with 12 bases identical to TRBD2. The CDR3 reads CASSSSSGRAAGGLFF. DNA for the CDR3: TGTGCCAGCAGCTCCTCTAGCGGGAGGGCCGCCGGGGGGCTGTTTTTT.